The 20 T cell receptor beta chains below come from one sample, sequenced in a study of cytomegalovirus exposure and HLA in healthy donors. The PCR employed 60 Vbeta primers together with 13 Jbeta primers. TCRdb's copy holds only in-frame clones and misses some; the assay was immunoSEQ multiplex PCR. The repertoire holds about 150,000 clones, with more than 60% as singletons. Sequencing was performed on PBMCs. The receptors come from a man aged 18-30 years in good health and CMV-seropositive.

This clone has just a few counts. The chain combines TRBV7-8 with TRBJ1-5; D is unresolved. Deletions cut 3 bases from V and 9 bases from J, with 12 bases between. The CDR3 spans 13 residues. Germline assignment: CDR1 SGHVS and CDR2 FQNEAQ. CDR3 amino acids: CASSFWEGRPQHF. The CDR3 coding sequence is TGTGCCAGCAGCTTTTGGGAGGGCAGGCCCCAGCATTTT.

J is TRBJ1-1 and V is TRBV5-4; possibly TRBD1 for D (6 bases). The V end lost 7 bases, the J end lost 0 bases, and 16 bases lay between the germline ends. Per the germline V gene, CDR1 is SGHNT and CDR2 is YYREEE (reference sequence). This CDR3 is built from 15 residues. CDR3 DNA: TGTGCCAGCTGGCGGGGGGCCGTTATGAACACTGAAGCTTTCTTT. Its protein product is CASWRGAVMNTEAFF. Full variable domain (rest looked up from reference TRBV5-4 and TRBJ1-1): ETGVTQSPTHLIKTRGQQVTLRCSSQSGHNTVSWYQQALGQGPQFIFQYYREEENGRGNFPPRFSGLQFPNYSSELNVNALELDDSALYLCASWRGAVMNTEAFFGQGTRLTVV.

The chain has TRBV27 and TRBJ2-1, with D possibly being TRBD2 (5 bases). The germline V and J ends were trimmed by 2 bases and 7 bases, with 12 bases remaining between them. CDR3 size: 14 residues. Germline V gives CDR1 MNHEY, CDR2 SMNVEV (reference sequence). The CDR3 sequence: CASSLGLASNEQFF. CDR3 DNA sequence: TGTGCCAGCAGTTTAGGCCTAGCCTCAAATGAGCAGTTCTTC.

This clone was detected only a few times. The chain recombines TRBV28 with TRBJ1-1, with a tentative D call TRBD1 (5 bases). Per germline, CDR1 MDHEN and CDR2 SYDVKM. The CDR3 is 14 amino acids. Trimming left V 5 bases short and J 4 bases short, with 14 bases between. CDR3 sequence reads: CASSPLPGGTEAFF. In DNA, the CDR3 is TGTGCCAGCAGTCCCCTCCCCGGGGGCACTGAAGCTTTCTTT. Using reference TRBV28 and TRBJ1-1 for the parts outside the CDR3, the full variable domain is DVKVTQSSRYLVKRTGEKVFLECVQDMDHENMFWYRQDPGLGLRLIYFSYDVKMKEKGDIPEGYSVSREKKERFSLILESASTNQTSMYLCASSPLPGGTEAFFGQGTRLTVV.

This clone was recorded many times. The chain couples TRBV5-1 to TRBJ2-3; no clear D gene. Looked up from germline, CDR1 is SGHRS and CDR2 is YFSETQ. Trimming removed 4 bases from V and 4 bases from J, with 4 bases in between. The CDR3 extends over 11 amino acids. CDR3 region: CASSTADTQYF. The CDR3 DNA is TGCGCCAGCAGCACAGCAGATACGCAGTATTTT.

This rearrangement joins TRBV28 to TRBJ2-5; TRBD1 matches 7 bases. CDR1 and CDR2 from the germline V gene are MDHEN and SYDVKM. V shed 5 bases and J 11 bases; nucleotides not matched to a gene: 14. This CDR3 spans 14 amino acids. The CDR3 loop reads CASSEQGVLLEQYF. As DNA, the CDR3 is TGTGCCAGCAGTGAGCAGGGGGTGCTATTGGAGCAGTACTTC.

This clone was detected a few times. The genes are TRBV28 and TRBJ1-1; D call uncertain. From germline, CDR1 is MDHEN and CDR2 SYDVKM. Trimming stripped 5 bases from V and 11 bases from J, with 9 bases between. CDR3 size: 10 residues. Here the CDR3 DNA reads TGTGCCAGCAGTGGAGGGCGGGCTTTCTTT. Amino acids: CASSGGRAFF.

Only one count was recorded for this clone. CDR3 residues: CASSQLQNKETQYF. The CDR3 DNA reads as TGCGCCAGCAGCCAACTACAGAACAAAGAGACCCAGTACTTC. J is TRBJ2-5 and V is TRBV4-1; no reliable D call. Germline CDR1 MGHRA, CDR2 YSYEKL. This CDR3 contains 14 residues. The V end lost 2 bases, the J end lost 3 bases, and 10 bases lay between the germline ends.

The chain combines TRBV27 with TRBJ1-5; no clear D gene. The CDR3 has 14 amino acids. CDR1 is MNHEY and CDR2 is SMNVEV in the germline V gene (reference sequence). The V end was cut by 5 bases, the J end by 5 bases, with 13 bases between. The CDR3, as DNA: TGTGCCAGCAGTCGCCAGAGGATCGATCAGCCCCAGCATTTT. Residues: CASSRQRIDQPQHF.

The chain carries TRBV6-5 and TRBJ1-2, with 7 bases that match TRBD1. The ends lost 2 bases at V and 2 bases at J; junction bases unmatched: 5. CDR3 length equals 15 residues. Germline CDR1 reads MNHEY; CDR2 reads SVGAGI. The CDR3 DNA reads as TGTGCCAGCAGTTACGGGGGGACAGAAAACTATGGCTACACCTTC. Translating gives CASSYGGTENYGYTF.

This clone showed up just a few times. The gene calls are TRBV19 and TRBJ1-1; tentative D call: TRBD1 (6 bases). Germline lookup yields CDR1 LNHDA and CDR2 SQIVND (reference sequence). Trimming stripped 4 bases from V and 2 bases from J, with 11 bases between. The CDR3 is made up of 14 amino acids. The CDR3 loop is CASSRTVDNTEAFF. CDR3 nucleotides: TGTGCCAGTAGTAGGACAGTTGATAACACTGAAGCTTTCTTT.

This chain joins TRBV4-2 and TRBJ1-5; the match to TRBD1 covers 10 bases. The V and J ends lost 0 bases and 3 bases, in that order; junction bases with no gene match: 5. CDR1 and CDR2 from the germline V gene are LGHNA and YNFKEQ. The CDR3 runs to 17 residues. The CDR3: CASSQDWGTGDNQPQHF. CDR3 DNA sequence: TGTGCCAGCAGCCAAGATTGGGGGACAGGGGACAATCAGCCCCAGCATTTT.

The chain uses TRBV18 and TRBJ2-4; 14 bases are shared with TRBD2. Looked up from germline, CDR1 is KGHSH and CDR2 is LQKENI. This CDR3 has 18 amino acids. V gave up 3 bases and J gave up 1 base; unmatched junction bases: 5. The CDR3 sequence is CASSPGLAGVWAKNIQYF. The CDR3 nucleotides read TGTGCCAGCTCACCGGGACTAGCGGGAGTCTGGGCCAAAAACATTCAGTACTTC.

This clone was counted once. The chain has TRBV2 and TRBJ2-1, with no clear D. The V end lost 2 bases, the J end lost 12 bases, and 8 bases lay between the germline ends. Per the germline V gene, CDR1 is SNHLY and CDR2 is FYNNEI. The CDR3 has 11 amino acids. CDR3 sequence reads: CASSETRGQFF. The CDR3 nucleotides read TGTGCCAGCAGTGAAACGCGTGGGCAGTTCTTC.

The chain employs TRBV6-5 and TRBJ2-2; tentative D call: TRBD2 (5 bases). Germline lookup yields CDR1 MNHEY and CDR2 SVGAGI. V was trimmed by 6 bases and J by 6 bases, leaving 11 bases between them. The length of the CDR3 is 13 residues. The CDR3 DNA sequence: TGTGCCAGCAGCCGAAAACTAGCCGGGGAGCTGTTTTTT. As protein: CASSRKLAGELFF.

This chain links TRBV29-1 with TRBJ2-7, with D possibly TRBD1 on 5 matching bases. The CDR3 runs 14 residues. Trimming removed 3 bases from V and 0 bases from J, with 12 bases in between. Germline values: CDR1 SQVTM, CDR2 ANQGSEA. The CDR3 here is CSVEVQAPSYEQYF. In DNA form, the CDR3 reads TGCAGCGTTGAGGTACAGGCCCCCTCCTACGAGCAGTACTTC.

This chain links TRBV28 with TRBJ1-5; weak D call: TRBD1 (6 bases). CDR3 length: 15 amino acids. The V and J ends lost 6 bases and 1 base respectively, with 13 bases between them. From germline, CDR1 is MDHEN and CDR2 SYDVKM. CDR3 loop: CASSPTDRSNQPQHF. The CDR3 nucleotides read TGTGCCAGCAGCCCTACGGACAGAAGCAATCAGCCCCAGCATTTT.

The chain is built from TRBV11-3 and TRBJ2-1; unclear D gene. This CDR3 is built from 15 residues. Germline lookup yields CDR1 SGHNT and CDR2 YENEEA. The V gene lost 7 bases and the J gene lost 8 bases, with 21 bases spanning the gap. In nucleotides, the CDR3 is TGTGCCAGCACCCTAGACTTTAGCACGCGTCATGAGCAGTTCTTC. Translation: CASTLDFSTRHEQFF. Combining the CDR3 with reference TRBV11-3 and TRBJ2-1 gives the whole variable domain EAGVVQSPRYKIIEKKQPVAFWCNPISGHNTLYWYLQNLGQGPELLIRYENEEAVDDSQLPKDRFSAERLKGVDSTLKIQPAELGDSAVYLCASTLDFSTRHEQFFGPGTRLTVL.

This chain joins TRBV7-3 and TRBJ2-2; 8 nucleotides match TRBD2. Germline lookup yields CDR1 SGHTA and CDR2 FQGTGA. The J segment lost 1 base and the V segment lost 6 bases, leaving 4 bases of the junction unmatched. There are 15 residues in the CDR3. CDR3 region: CASRSTSGNTGELFF. The DNA for the CDR3 is TGTGCCAGCAGGTCCACTAGCGGGAACACCGGGGAGCTGTTTTTT.

This chain joins TRBV6-5 and TRBJ1-1; D gene ambiguous. The CDR3 length is 15 residues. Germline values: CDR1 MNHEY, CDR2 SVGAGI. Trimming removed 6 bases from V and 3 bases from J, with 17 bases in between. This CDR3 reads CASRSGIWSYTEAFF. DNA for the CDR3: TGTGCCAGCAGATCGGGGATCTGGAGTTACACTGAAGCTTTCTTT.